This T cell receptor beta chain was found in a study of shared clonotypes between healthy human individuals. Across the study: The study drew on a couple of women and three men aged 18 to 49 as donors. CD4 naive and memory got three plates each, CD8 naive two, CD8 memory one.

Clones were read by immunoSEQ multiplex PCR, and TCRdb kept only the in-frame ones, dropping some. The repertoire has approximately 640,000 clones, around 72% of them found once; the top ten carry roughly 1.8%. This clone was observed a handful of times. Its antigen remains unknown. The V end was cut by 10 bases, the J end by 1 base, with 10 bases between. In germline, CDR1 is LNHDA, CDR2 SQIVND (reference sequence). This CDR3 region has 12 residues. Study-level points and caveats: A few donors shared 4.5% to 6.5% of their naive CD4 clonotypes.

This chain joins TRBV19 and TRBJ1-1; D may be TRBD1 (5 bases). The sample consisted of memory CD4+ T cells sorted from blood. Indicated subset: CD45RA-negative fraction. The TCR was taken from a woman in her thirties in good health. The CDR3 coding sequence is TGTGCCATGGGTGGGGGGAACACTGAAGCTTTCTTT. It encodes CAMGGGNTEAFF. Together with reference TRBV19 and TRBJ1-1, the CDR3 gives the full variable domain: DGGITQSPKYLFRKEGQNVTLSCEQNLNHDAMYWYRQDPGQGLRLIYYSQIVNDFQKGDIAEGYSVSREKKESFPLTVTSAQKNPTAFYLCAMGGGNTEAFFGQGTRLTVV.